Reported below is one TCR beta chain. The CDR3 has 17 residues. Trimming removed 4 bases from V and 5 bases from J; junction bases left unmatched: 13. The germline V gene encodes CDR1 MGHRA and CDR2 YSYEKL. The entry originates in a study of blood T cell repertoires in COVID-19. Study in general: Both acute and convalescent COVID-19 samples were obtained from the United States, Italy and Spain.

Clones were sequenced by immunoSEQ multiplex PCR, and TCRdb holds only the in-frame ones, with some missing. The table has 200,000 to 250,000 clones, 65% to 90% seen once. This TCR came from a woman aged 45-60 years with acute COVID-19. The source material was PBMCs or T cells enriched from blood (not recorded which). The chain carries TRBV4-1 and TRBJ2-5, with 10 bases aligning to TRBD1. The DNA of the CDR3 is TGCGCCAGCAGCCGGGACAGGGGCGCAGGAGGTGGGGAGACCCAGTACTTC. Protein sequence: CASSRDRGAGGGETQYF.